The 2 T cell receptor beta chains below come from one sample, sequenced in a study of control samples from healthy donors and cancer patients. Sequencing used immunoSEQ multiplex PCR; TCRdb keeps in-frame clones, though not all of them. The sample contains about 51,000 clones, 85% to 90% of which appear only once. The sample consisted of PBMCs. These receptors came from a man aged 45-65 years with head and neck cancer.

The CDR3 reads CASSQVRTANEKLFF. CDR3 in DNA: TGTGCCAGCAGCCAAGTGCGGACAGCCAATGAAAAACTGTTTTTT. The V call is TRBV4-2, the J call TRBJ1-4; possibly TRBD1 for D (6 bases). Germline V lookup: CDR1 LGHNA, CDR2 YNFKEQ. With 1 base removed from V and 5 bases from J, the gap between germline ends came to 11 bases. This CDR3 contains 15 residues.

The CDR3 loop reads CASSGLGREAFF. The CDR3 nucleotides are TGTGCCAGCAGTGGATTGGGTCGGGAAGCTTTCTTT. The gene calls are TRBV2 and TRBJ1-1, with D unresolved. The germline gives CDR1 SNHLY, CDR2 FYNNEI. V was clipped by 4 bases and J by 8 bases, with 11 bases between them. This CDR3 is 12 amino acids long.